A selection of T cell receptor beta chains follows, all from one sample in a study of identical twins. TCRdb re-derived calls from the 5' RACE reads in MiXCR, one entry per CDR3 protein. This repertoire shows some 710,000 distinct CDR3 sequences, around 5.7% found once; its top ten account for around 1.9%. The sample comprised naive T cells sorted from blood. The receptors were gathered from a man in his late teens or twenties in good health. Both conserved end residues are part of each CDR3. The D gene is left open where the match is weak. Size tells how often a clone was seen (once, few, many) or the class of an expanded clone, and some rows leave it out.

CDR3 length,clone size,D gene,J gene,V gene,CDR3 protein,CDR3 DNA
15,.,.,TRBJ1-5,TRBV7-8,CASSLERTANQPQHF,TGTGCCAGCAGCTTAGAGAGGACAGCAAATCAGCCCCAGCATTTT
12,.,TRBD2,TRBJ2-3,TRBV7-9,CASSLAGSTQYF,TGTGCCAGCAGCCTAGCGGGATCTACGCAGTATTTT
15,.,.,TRBJ2-5,TRBV7-8,CASSFLRTYQETQYF,TGTGCCAGCAGCTTTCTGAGGACCTACCAAGAGACCCAGTACTTC
15,many,TRBD2,TRBJ2-1,TRBV5-1,CASSPGTSGIDEQFF,TGCGCCAGCAGCCCCGGGACTAGCGGGATCGATGAGCAGTTCTTC
16,.,.,TRBJ2-5,TRBV27,CASRRTRGASQETQYF,TGTGCCAGCAGAAGAACCAGGGGAGCGAGTCAAGAGACCCAGTACTTC
15,few,.,TRBJ2-3,TRBV5-1,CASSPGGVSTDTQYF,TGCGCCAGCAGCCCCGGGGGAGTTTCCACAGATACGCAGTATTTT
12,.,.,TRBJ1-1,TRBV3-1,CASSRPPREAFF,TGTGCCAGCAGCCGACCCCCACGGGAAGCTTTCTTT
13,.,TRBD1,TRBJ2-5,TRBV6-6,CASSYRGRETQYF,TGTGCCAGCAGTTACAGGGGGCGAGAGACCCAGTACTTC
16,few,TRBD2,TRBJ2-5,TRBV30,CAWGQREGRIQETQYF,TGTGCCTGGGGCCAGCGGGAGGGCCGTATCCAAGAGACCCAGTACTTC
15,.,.,TRBJ2-1,TRBV7-6,CASSPEFGGGYEQFF,TGTGCCAGCAGCCCAGAATTCGGAGGGGGATATGAGCAGTTCTTC
19,.,TRBD1,TRBJ1-5,TRBV20-1,CSARNRDREGLRVGQPQHF,TGCAGTGCTCGAAACCGGGACAGGGAGGGACTTCGGGTGGGTCAGCCCCAGCATTTT
15,many,TRBD2,TRBJ2-1,TRBV5-1,CASSGGINSYNEQFF,TGCGCCAGCTCCGGGGGGATAAACTCCTACAATGAGCAGTTCTTC
14,few,.,TRBJ2-1,TRBV12-3/TRBV12-4,CASSPGHSYNEQFF,TGTGCCAGCAGCCCGGGACATTCCTACAATGAGCAGTTCTTC
14,.,TRBD2,TRBJ2-1,TRBV14,CASSQVRREGEQFF,TGTGCCAGCAGCCAAGTTCGGCGGGAGGGTGAGCAGTTCTTC
17,many,TRBD2,TRBJ2-2,TRBV3-1,CASFPTGTSGTRGELFF,TGTGCCAGTTTTCCCACCGGGACTAGCGGGACTAGAGGGGAGCTGTTTTTT
15,few,TRBD1,TRBJ1-2,TRBV5-1,CASSGYQGALDGYTF,TGCGCCAGCAGTGGGTATCAGGGGGCACTGGATGGCTACACCTTC
14,many,.,TRBJ1-1,TRBV7-2,CASSSRDWSTEAFF,TGTGCCAGCAGCTCCCGGGACTGGAGCACTGAAGCTTTCTTT
13,many,.,TRBJ2-1,TRBV7-2,CASSLLTGNEQFF,TGTGCCAGCAGCTTACTTACCGGCAATGAGCAGTTCTTC
16,many,.,TRBJ2-1,TRBV27,CASTAGRISYYNEQFF,TGTGCCAGCACAGCGGGCAGGATAAGCTACTACAATGAGCAGTTCTTC
13,many,.,TRBJ1-1,TRBV5-1,CASTRRGGTEAFF,TGCGCCAGCACCCGGCGGGGGGGCACTGAAGCTTTCTTT
16,few,TRBD1,TRBJ1-2,TRBV2,CASTASGTGFNYGYTF,TGTGCCAGCACCGCCTCCGGGACAGGCTTTAACTATGGCTACACCTTC
14,.,.,TRBJ2-1,TRBV10-3,CAISESVTGNEQFF,TGTGCCATCAGTGAGTCGGTAACTGGCAATGAGCAGTTCTTC
13,many,.,TRBJ2-5,TRBV7-9,CASSLVSEETQYF,TGTGCCAGCAGCTTAGTATCGGAAGAGACCCAGTACTTC
17,many,TRBD2,TRBJ2-1,TRBV11-2,CASSLRASGFSYNEQFF,TGTGCCAGCAGCTTACGGGCTAGCGGTTTCTCCTACAATGAGCAGTTCTTC
12,few,.,TRBJ1-2,TRBV11-3,CASSLNENGYTF,TGTGCCAGCAGCCTAAACGAGAATGGCTACACCTTC
13,.,.,TRBJ1-6,TRBV12-3/TRBV12-4,CASSPLSAQTLHF,TGTGCCAGCAGTCCCTTATCCGCCCAGACCCTCCACTTT